This T cell receptor (beta chain) was captured in a study of CD8 T cells in Susac syndrome. With random hexamers, reverse transcription was performed on about 0.45 to 1 ug of RNA. An immunoSEQ multiplex PCR amplified TCR beta CDR3 over 54 Vbeta and 13 Jbeta. One entry per CDR3 protein, called by TCRdb with MiXCR from the immunoSEQ multiplex PCR reads. The sample records around 50,000 distinct CDR3 sequences, about 91% being singletons. Sequencing targeted TCR beta in blood CD8+ and CD4+ T cells. FACS was used to enrich TEMRA cells, whereas the CD8+ and CD4+ T cells were obtained by negative isolation. Turning to this clonotype: Its antigen is as yet unknown.

The study, taken as a whole, reports: Acknowledgment was made by the study that its TCR sequencing and HLA analysis involved a relatively small number of individuals.

Source material: CD8+ T cells from PBMCs. The origin of this receptor is a human donor in good health.

In DNA, the CDR3 is TGTGCCAGCAGTGAAGCGCTTCTGGGGTTAGTTGGGGCCAACGTCCTGACTTTC. Its protein is CASSEALLGLVGANVLTF. The chain recombines TRBV2 with TRBJ2-6; D not resolved. Germline assignment: CDR1 SNHLY and CDR2 FYNNEI. CDR3 length: 18 residues. The V gene lost 0 bases and the J gene lost 3 bases, with 15 bases spanning the gap.